The clone carrying this TCR beta chain has a handful of counts. What it binds is unknown. This entry belongs to a study of T cells after yellow fever vaccination. At the level of the study: In the case of low-cell-number fractions, SMART-Seq v4 Ultra Low Input was used for preparation. Findings and caveats of the study: Contaminating bulk clonotypes could be abundant in FACS-sorted repertoires.

TCRdb recomputed calls from the 5' RACE reads with MiXCR, one row per CDR3 protein. The repertoire holds 150,000 to 200,000 distinct CDR3 sequences, with approximately 10% as singletons. The V gene's germline CDR1 is MDHEN and CDR2 SYDVKM. This CDR3 has 15 amino acids. The V end was cut by 3 bases, the J end by 4 bases, with 13 bases between. The sample consisted of CD8+ T cells sorted from PBMCs, taken 15 days after the yellow fever booster vaccination. The V gene is TRBV28, the J gene TRBJ2-1; unclear D gene. This TCR derives from a man between 18 and 35 years old who received the YFV17D yellow fever vaccine. CDR3 DNA sequence: TGTGCCAGCAGTTTCGCCCGAAAGGCGTACAATGAGCAGTTCTTC. Translation gives CASSFARKAYNEQFF.